A single sample gave rise to the 21 T cell receptor beta chains below, sequenced in a study of T cell responses to AZD1222 COVID-19 vaccine. Assay used: immunoSEQ multiplex PCR; TCRdb lists only in-frame clones, some missing. In the table there are 140,000 to 150,000 clones, approximately 83% of which are singletons. This specimen consisted of peripheral blood, obtained on day 0 of AZD1222 vaccination. The receptors come from an adult in good health.

V gene TRBV5-1 combines with J gene TRBJ2-1; 14 bases line up with TRBD2. The CDR3 contains 16 residues. Per the germline V gene, CDR1 is SGHRS and CDR2 is YFSETQ. V shed 4 bases, J shed 6 bases, and the junction held 6 bases outside the gene matches. The CDR3 here is CASSTDGTSGGNEQFF. The CDR3 nucleotides read TGCGCCAGCAGCACCGATGGGACTAGCGGGGGCAATGAGCAGTTCTTC.

This chain uses TRBV18 with TRBJ2-1; TRBD1 might be the D (7 bases). There are 15 residues in the CDR3. The ends were cut back, 6 bases at V and 0 bases at J, with 12 bases in the middle. Germline lookup yields CDR1 KGHSH and CDR2 LQKENI. The CDR3: CASSRGDYSYNEQFF. The CDR3 nucleotides read TGTGCCAGCTCCAGGGGGGATTACTCCTACAATGAGCAGTTCTTC.

The V call is TRBV10-2, the J call TRBJ2-1; 8 bases align to TRBD2. This CDR3 contains 16 residues. Germline V gene lookup returns CDR1 WSHSY and CDR2 SAAADI. J lost 9 bases, V lost 8 bases, and 18 bases had no gene match. CDR3 sequence: CASARETAGGGGEQFF. In DNA, the CDR3 is TGCGCCAGCGCCCGCGAGACGGCGGGAGGCGGGGGTGAGCAGTTCTTC.

This clone was seen a few times. This chain connects TRBV2 to TRBJ1-1; D ambiguous. Germline-derived CDR1 and CDR2 are SNHLY and FYNNEI. Between the trimmed V and J ends, which lost 8 bases and 5 bases, there was a span of 15 bases. The CDR3 loop spans 13 amino acids. The CDR3 spells CASLPGGFTEAFF. DNA of the CDR3: TGTGCCAGCTTACCGGGTGGGTTTACTGAAGCTTTCTTT. The whole variable domain, remainder taken from reference TRBV2 and TRBJ1-1, is EPEVTQTPSHQVTQMGQEVILRCVPISNHLYFYWYRQILGQKVEFLVSFYNNEISEKSEIFDDQFSVERPDGSNFTLKIRSTKLEDSAMYFCASLPGGFTEAFFGQGTRLTVV.

The J gene is TRBJ1-5, the V gene TRBV10-1; D is unclear. Between the trimmed V and J ends, which lost 3 bases and 3 bases, there was a span of 3 bases. Germline V lookup: CDR1 WNHNN, CDR2 SYGVQD (reference sequence). The CDR3 loop spans 12 amino acids. CDR3 DNA sequence: TGCGCCAGCAGTGAACCCAATCAGCCCCAGCATTTT. It is translated as CASSEPNQPQHF.

V is TRBV5-8 and J is TRBJ1-5; D perhaps matches TRBD1 (5 bases). Trimming removed 0 bases from V and 5 bases from J, with 18 bases in between. Germline loops: CDR1 SGHTS, CDR2 YDEGEE. This CDR3 has 17 amino acids. The CDR3 DNA sequence: TGTGCCAGCAGCTTGGAGTGGGGACCGGGGACCGATCAGCCCCAGCATTTT. It translates to CASSLEWGPGTDQPQHF. Full variable domain (remainder filled in from reference TRBV5-8 and TRBJ1-5): EAGVTQSPTHLIKTRGQQATLRCSPISGHTSVYWYQQALGLGLQFLLWYDEGEERNRGNFPPRFSGRQFPNYSSELNVNALELEDSALYLCASSLEWGPGTDQPQHFGDGTRLSIL.

This rearrangement joins TRBV29-1 to TRBJ2-7; weak D call: TRBD1 (6 bases). CDR3 length equals 11 residues. V was trimmed by 7 bases and J by 6 bases, leaving 13 bases between them. Germline CDR1 reads SQVTM; CDR2 reads ANQGSEA. The CDR3 region has the DNA TGCAGCGGGAAAACAGGGTTCGAGCAGTACTTC. Translated: CSGKTGFEQYF.

This clone was picked up one time. The chain is built from TRBV9 and TRBJ2-2, with 8 bases matching TRBD1. V was clipped by 5 bases and J by 9 bases; unmatched bases: 12. Germline CDR1 reads SGDLS; CDR2 reads YYNGEE. This CDR3 spans 15 amino acids. CDR3 DNA sequence: TGTGCCAGCAGTCAGGACAGGGCCCCCTGGCGGGAGCTGTTTTTT. This encodes CASSQDRAPWRELFF.

The chain joins TRBV6-5 to TRBJ1-5, with 7 bases lining up with TRBD1. V lost 5 bases to trimming and J lost 0 bases; unmatched junction nucleotides: 4. Germline CDR1 MNHEY, CDR2 SVGAGI. CDR3 length: 15 residues. CDR3 coding DNA: TGTGCCAGCAGTCGGGACAGATATAGCAATCAGCCCCAGCATTTT. Amino acids: CASSRDRYSNQPQHF.

The chain carries TRBV4-2 and TRBJ2-7; a possible D gene is TRBD2 (6 bases). The V gene lost 1 base and the J gene lost 6 bases, with 22 bases spanning the gap. Germline V gives CDR1 LGHNA, CDR2 YNFKEQ. The CDR3 is made up of 17 amino acids. The CDR3 protein is CASSQASTGGSEGEQYF. CDR3 DNA sequence: TGTGCCAGCAGCCAAGCCTCCACTGGGGGGTCTGAAGGCGAGCAGTACTTC.

The rearrangement links TRBV6-6 to TRBJ1-3; no clear D. This CDR3 has 15 amino acids. The V gene's germline CDR1 is MNHNY and CDR2 SVGAGI (reference sequence). V lost 0 bases, J lost 0 bases, and 6 bases lay in between. This CDR3 reads CASSYSGSSGNTIYF. The CDR3 DNA reads TGTGCCAGCAGTTACTCAGGGAGCTCTGGAAACACCATATATTTT.

The gene calls are TRBV11-2 and TRBJ2-1, with TRBD2 matching 8 bases. The length of the CDR3 is 16 residues. CDR1 and CDR2 from the germline V gene are SGHAT and FQNNGV. The V segment lost 3 bases and the J segment 2 bases; nucleotides outside the gene matches: 6. The CDR3 region is CASSFGLAGTYNEQFF. The CDR3 region has the DNA TGTGCCAGCAGCTTTGGTCTAGCGGGTACCTACAATGAGCAGTTCTTC.

This sequence joins TRBV18 and TRBJ1-5; 8 bases map to TRBD1. CDR3 length: 16 amino acids. Germline V gives CDR1 KGHSH, CDR2 LQKENI. V gave up 6 bases and J gave up 4 bases; unmatched junction bases: 11. The CDR3 DNA follows: TGTGCCAGCTCGGGGCAGGGGGCGGGTCTTAATCAGCCCCAGCATTTT. This encodes CASSGQGAGLNQPQHF.

The gene calls are TRBV6-6 and TRBJ2-7, with D unresolved. The CDR3 runs to 12 residues. V was pared by 6 bases and J by 5 bases, with 11 bases between. The V gene's germline CDR1 is MNHNY and CDR2 SVGAGI (reference sequence). CDR3 DNA sequence: TGTGCCAGCAGCGAAGGGTGGGACGAGCAGTACTTC. Amino acids: CASSEGWDEQYF.

The chain employs TRBV10-3 and TRBJ2-1; tentatively, D is TRBD2 (5 bases). There are 15 residues in the CDR3. The V gene lost 0 bases and the J gene lost 6 bases, with 12 bases spanning the gap. Germline CDR1 is ENHRY and CDR2 is SYGVKD. CDR3 region: CAISESGDSGNEQFF. The DNA for the CDR3 is TGTGCCATCAGTGAGTCGGGAGACTCGGGCAATGAGCAGTTCTTC.

The J gene is TRBJ2-1, the V gene TRBV9, with 10 bases identical to TRBD2. From germline, CDR1 is SGDLS and CDR2 YYNGEE. Trimming at V came to 1 base and at J to 6 bases, leaving 1 base not matched to a gene. The CDR3 loop spans 14 amino acids. In DNA, the CDR3 is TGTGCCAGCAGCGTAAGCGGGGGGGCCAATGAGCAGTTCTTC. This encodes CASSVSGGANEQFF.

This clone was seen more than once but under ten times. This chain joins TRBV7-9 and TRBJ1-1; D gene uncertain. This CDR3 has 15 amino acids. The germline gives CDR1 SEHNR, CDR2 FQNEAQ (reference sequence). V was clipped by 3 bases and J by 2 bases, with 13 bases between them. Written as DNA, the CDR3 is TGTGCCAGCAGCTTGGCCATCGGATTTAACACTGAAGCTTTCTTT. It yields the protein CASSLAIGFNTEAFF.

The chain carries TRBV30 and TRBJ1-1; no firm D call. CDR3 length: 12 residues. CDR1 is GTSNPN, CDR2 SVGIG, per germline (reference sequence). V was cut by 1 base and J by 8 bases, with 11 bases left in between. CDR3 sequence reads: CAWSGGGSEAFF. As DNA, the CDR3 is TGTGCCTGGAGTGGGGGTGGATCAGAAGCTTTCTTT.

The chain combines TRBV5-1 with TRBJ2-7; 12 bases agree with TRBD1. The germline V gene encodes CDR1 SGHRS and CDR2 YFSETQ. This CDR3 contains 14 residues. The trim removed 4 bases at V and 7 bases at J, leaving 6 bases unmatched. The CDR3: CASSGGQGASEQYF. CDR3 bases: TGCGCCAGCAGCGGGGGACAGGGGGCGAGTGAGCAGTACTTC. The whole variable domain, filled in from reference TRBV5-1 and TRBJ2-7, reads KAGVTQTPRYLIKTRGQQVTLSCSPISGHRSVSWYQQTPGQGLQFLFEYFSETQRNKGNFPGRFSGRQFSNSRSEMNVSTLELGDSALYLCASSGGQGASEQYFGPGTRLTVT.

J is TRBJ1-3 and V is TRBV11-2, with a weak D call TRBD1 (5 bases). Germline CDR1 is SGHAT and CDR2 is FQNNGV. V gave up 1 base and J gave up 8 bases, with 15 bases separating them. This CDR3 comprises 15 residues. DNA of the CDR3: TGTGCCAGCAGCTTAGGAGGGACCTATGGGGACACCATATATTTT. This encodes CASSLGGTYGDTIYF.

This clone is a singleton in its sample. In DNA form, the CDR3 reads TGTGCCAGCAGCTTAGGGGGACAGGGAGTCCCTGGGGCCAACGTCCTGACTTTC. This sequence encodes CASSLGGQGVPGANVLTF. The chain links TRBV7-2 to TRBJ2-6, with 9 positions matching TRBD1. Germline assignment: CDR1 SGHTA and CDR2 FQGNSA. This CDR3 contains 18 residues. The V gene end was trimmed by 1 base and the J gene end by 2 bases; junction bases not matched to a gene: 6. Looking up the rest from reference TRBV7-2 and TRBJ2-6 gives the full variable domain: GAGVSQSPSNKVTEKGKDVELRCDPISGHTALYWYRQSLGQGLEFLIYFQGNSAPDKSGLPSDRFSAERTGGSVSTLTIQRTQQEDSAVYLCASSLGGQGVPGANVLTFGAGSRLTVL.